This T cell receptor beta chain was found in a study of T cell changes during pregnancy in multiple sclerosis (dated by TCRdb to 2018 to 2020). With respect to the entire study: Changes in the T cell repertoire over the course of pregnancy were examined in this study in women with multiple sclerosis.

The library was generated by the immunoSEQ multiplex PCR assay. TCRdb limited this immuneACCESS table to in-frame rearrangements with V and J called. A share of clones is missing; checked studies link under half to unresolved V genes, and the rest is unexplained. Recorded for this sample are tens of thousands of clones; more than 75% of them occurred a single time. Jointly, the top ten make up 5.5% to 6% of the sample. In regard to this clone: Its antigen has not been determined. It has no much larger one-base neighbor in the sample; base qualities were not kept.

The CDR3 spans 15 residues, from the cysteine through the phenylalanine. The kept DNA is CDR3 alone, 45 bases in frame from the first base. V is pared back by 0 bases and J by 1 base, with 6 bases lying between the germline termini. From a lookup of the germline V gene, CDR1 and CDR2 are SGHVS and FQNEAQ. The sequence was obtained from a female donor in good health, enrolled as a control in a pregnancy study. The sequenced sample was CD8+ T cells from peripheral blood mononuclear cells, obtained after pregnancy. The V and J genes are TRBV7-8 and TRBJ2-2; the D gene is perhaps TRBD2, from 6 matching bases. Here is the DNA: TGTGCCAGCAGCTTAGCGGGGGGGAACACCGGGGAGCTGTTTTTT. The encoded protein is CASSLAGGNTGELFF. Extended through the reference TRBV7-8 and TRBJ2-2 proteins, this CDR3 yields the full variable domain: GAGVSQSPRYKVAKRGQDVALRCDPISGHVSLFWYQQALGQGPEFLTYFQNEAQLDKSGLPSDRFFAERPEGSVSTLKIQRTQQEDSAVYLCASSLAGGNTGELFFGEGSRLTVL.